This T cell receptor (beta chain) stems from a study of blood T cell repertoires in COVID-19. Study overall: COVID-19 samples collected from the United States, Italy and Spain covered acute and convalescent phases. In each case, the material was cDNA or gDNA derived from T cells, B-cell-depleted T cells, or PBMCs.

In the original workflow: Amplification from reference gene primers served as the basis for estimated nucleated cell counts. The table came from immunoSEQ multiplex PCR; TCRdb's copy has only in-frame clones and leaves some out. That table supplies the V and J calls and clone size; D and trimming were determined from the DNA. The sample has around 270,000 clones, about 88% seen once. With 6 bases removed from V and 6 bases from J, the gap between germline ends came to 6 bases. Germline CDR1 and CDR2: MNHEY and SVGAGI. The CDR3 spans 11 residues. This chain connects TRBV6-5 to TRBJ1-5, with no clear D. The origin of this receptor is a man in his sixties who had recovered from COVID-19. Sequencing used peripheral blood. CDR3 coding DNA: TGTGCCAGCAGCTATAGTCAGCCCCAGCATTTT. Translation: CASSYSQPQHF.